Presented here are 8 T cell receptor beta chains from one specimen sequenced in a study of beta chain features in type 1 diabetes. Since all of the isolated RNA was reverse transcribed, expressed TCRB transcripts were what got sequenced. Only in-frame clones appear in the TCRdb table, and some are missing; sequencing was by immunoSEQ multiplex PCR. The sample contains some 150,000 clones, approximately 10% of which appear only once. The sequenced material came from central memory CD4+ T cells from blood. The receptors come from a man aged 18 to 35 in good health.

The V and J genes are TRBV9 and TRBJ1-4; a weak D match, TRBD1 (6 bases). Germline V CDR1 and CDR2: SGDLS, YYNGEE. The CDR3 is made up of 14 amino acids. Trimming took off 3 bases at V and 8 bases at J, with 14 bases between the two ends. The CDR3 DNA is TGTGCCAGCAGCGCTCAGGGGATCGGCGAAAAACTGTTTTTT. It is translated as CASSAQGIGEKLFF.

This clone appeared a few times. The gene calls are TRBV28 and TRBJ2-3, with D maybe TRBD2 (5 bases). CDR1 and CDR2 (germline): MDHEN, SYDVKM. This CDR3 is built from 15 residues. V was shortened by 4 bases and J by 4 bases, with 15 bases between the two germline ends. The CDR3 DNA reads TGTGCCAGCAGTTCCCGGGGATCCGGCCCAGATACGCAGTATTTT. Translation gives CASSSRGSGPDTQYF. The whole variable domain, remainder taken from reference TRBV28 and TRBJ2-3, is DVKVTQSSRYLVKRTGEKVFLECVQDMDHENMFWYRQDPGLGLRLIYFSYDVKMKEKGDIPEGYSVSREKKERFSLILESASTNQTSMYLCASSSRGSGPDTQYFGPGTRLTVL.

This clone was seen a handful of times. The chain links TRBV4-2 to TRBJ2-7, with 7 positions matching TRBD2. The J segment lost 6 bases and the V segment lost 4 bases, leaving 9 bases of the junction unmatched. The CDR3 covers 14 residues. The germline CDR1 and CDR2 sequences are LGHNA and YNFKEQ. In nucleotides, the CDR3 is TGTGCCAGCAGCCCTGGAAGACTAGCTGTCGAGCAGTACTTC. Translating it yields CASSPGRLAVEQYF.

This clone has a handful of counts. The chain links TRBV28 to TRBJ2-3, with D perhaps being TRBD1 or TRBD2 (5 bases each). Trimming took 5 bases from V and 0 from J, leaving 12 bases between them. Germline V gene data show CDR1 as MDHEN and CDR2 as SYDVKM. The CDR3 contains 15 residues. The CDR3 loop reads CASSPGRFSTDTQYF. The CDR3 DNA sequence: TGTGCCAGCAGTCCGGGACGGTTTAGCACAGATACGCAGTATTTT.

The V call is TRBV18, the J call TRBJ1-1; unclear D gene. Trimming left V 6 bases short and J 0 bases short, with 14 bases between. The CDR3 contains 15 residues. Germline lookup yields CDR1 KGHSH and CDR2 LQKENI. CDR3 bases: TGTGCCAGCTCGCGGACGGAGAAAATGAACACTGAAGCTTTCTTT. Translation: CASSRTEKMNTEAFF.

The CDR3 region is CASSLDSGTTYGYTF. DNA for the CDR3: TGTGCCAGCAGCTTGGATTCCGGGACAACTTATGGCTACACCTTC. This chain joins TRBV5-4 and TRBJ1-2; D is possibly TRBD1 (6 bases). V shed 0 bases and J shed 5 bases, with 14 bases lying between them. CDR3 length: 15 residues. Germline assignment: CDR1 SGHNT and CDR2 YYREEE (reference sequence).

The CDR3 bases are TGCAGTGCCCGTCCCCGCTACGAGCAGTACTTC. Amino acid sequence: CSARPRYEQYF. V and J are TRBV20-1 and TRBJ2-7; no clear D. Germline values: CDR1 DFQATT, CDR2 SNEGSKA (reference sequence). V lost 6 bases to trimming and J lost 3 bases, with 9 bases between them. The CDR3 is 11 residues long.

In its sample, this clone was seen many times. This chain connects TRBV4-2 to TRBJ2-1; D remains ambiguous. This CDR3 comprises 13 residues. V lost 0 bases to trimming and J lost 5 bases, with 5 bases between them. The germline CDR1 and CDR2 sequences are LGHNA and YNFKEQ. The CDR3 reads CASSQDQDNEQFF. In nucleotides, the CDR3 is TGTGCCAGCAGCCAAGATCAGGACAATGAGCAGTTCTTC.